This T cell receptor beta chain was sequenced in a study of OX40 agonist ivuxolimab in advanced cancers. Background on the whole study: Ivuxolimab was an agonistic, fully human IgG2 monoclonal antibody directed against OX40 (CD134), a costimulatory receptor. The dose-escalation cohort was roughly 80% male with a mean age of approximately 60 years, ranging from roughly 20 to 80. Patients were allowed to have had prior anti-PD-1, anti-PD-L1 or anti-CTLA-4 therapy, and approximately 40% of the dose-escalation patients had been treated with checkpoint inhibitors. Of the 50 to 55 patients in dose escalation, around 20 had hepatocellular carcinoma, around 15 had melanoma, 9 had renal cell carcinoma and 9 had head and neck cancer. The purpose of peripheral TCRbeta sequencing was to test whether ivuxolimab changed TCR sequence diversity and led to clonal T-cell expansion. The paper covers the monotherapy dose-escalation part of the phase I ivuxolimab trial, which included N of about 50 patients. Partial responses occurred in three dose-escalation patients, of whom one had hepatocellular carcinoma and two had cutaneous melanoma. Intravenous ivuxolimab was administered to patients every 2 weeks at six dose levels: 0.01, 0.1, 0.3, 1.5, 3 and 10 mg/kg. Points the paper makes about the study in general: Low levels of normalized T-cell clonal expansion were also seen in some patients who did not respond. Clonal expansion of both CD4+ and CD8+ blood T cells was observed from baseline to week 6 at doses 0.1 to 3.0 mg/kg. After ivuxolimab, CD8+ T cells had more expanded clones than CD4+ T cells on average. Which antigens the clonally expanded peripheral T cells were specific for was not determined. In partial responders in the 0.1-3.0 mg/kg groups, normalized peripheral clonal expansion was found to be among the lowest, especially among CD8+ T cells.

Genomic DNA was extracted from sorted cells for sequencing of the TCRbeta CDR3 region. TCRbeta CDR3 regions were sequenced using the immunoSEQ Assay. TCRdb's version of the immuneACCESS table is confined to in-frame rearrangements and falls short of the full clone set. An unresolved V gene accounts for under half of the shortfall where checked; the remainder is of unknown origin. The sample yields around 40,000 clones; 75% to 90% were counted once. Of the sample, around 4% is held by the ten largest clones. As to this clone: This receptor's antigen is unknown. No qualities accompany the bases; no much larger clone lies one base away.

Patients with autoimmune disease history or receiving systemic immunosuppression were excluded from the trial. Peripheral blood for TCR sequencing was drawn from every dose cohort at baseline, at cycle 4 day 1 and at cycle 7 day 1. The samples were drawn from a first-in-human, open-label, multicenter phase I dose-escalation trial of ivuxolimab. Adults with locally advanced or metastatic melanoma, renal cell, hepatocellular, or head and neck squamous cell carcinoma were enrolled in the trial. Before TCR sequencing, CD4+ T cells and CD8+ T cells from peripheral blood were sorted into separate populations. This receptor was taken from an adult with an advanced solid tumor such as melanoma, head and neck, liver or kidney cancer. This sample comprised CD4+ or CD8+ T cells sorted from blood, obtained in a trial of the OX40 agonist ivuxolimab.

This receptor has the CDR3 CASSSGPGTLYGYTF. The nucleotide sequence is TGTGCCAGCAGCTCCGGTCCCGGAACCCTCTATGGCTACACCTTC. The rearrangement combines TRBV6-6 with TRBJ1-2, with the D gene call left open. The V and J ends are trimmed by 6 bases and 4 bases, leaving 18 bases between them. Taken from the germline V gene (reference sequence), the CDR1 and CDR2 loops are MNHNY and SVGAGI. The CDR3 covers 15 residues, taking in both the cysteine and the phenylalanine. Only the CDR3 part of the read is kept: 45 bases, read in frame from the first base.